Listed below are T cell receptor beta chains from one sample, sequenced in a study of blood T cell repertoires in COVID-19. Profiling relied on immunoSEQ multiplex PCR, and the TCRdb table lists in-frame clones only, not all of them. Of 40,000 to 60,000 clones detected, more than 75% appear once; the ten largest clones hold 2% to 2.5%. The specimen was peripheral blood. The receptors were gathered from an elderly woman with COVID-19, enrolled during active disease. The CDR3 runs from the conserved cysteine through the conserved F or W. D genes are given only for firm matches. Clone size is given for some rows only: seen once, a few or many times, or a class if the clone is expanded.

TRBV28	TRBD1	TRBJ1-2	NA	TGTGCCAGCATTGTACTCGGACAGGGGGGCTATGGCTACACCTTC	CASIVLGQGGYGYTF
TRBV19	NA	TRBJ1-1	NA	TGTGCCAGTTTGCCCTGGTCGGGCACTGAAGCTTTCTTT	CASLPWSGTEAFF
TRBV5-1	NA	TRBJ2-2	NA	TGCGCCAGCAGCTTGGAGCGGAACACCGGGGAGCTGTTTTTT	CASSLERNTGELFF
TRBV7-7	TRBD2	TRBJ2-1	NA	TGTGCTAGCAGCTTAGGTAGCGGGTGGGACAATGAGCAGTTCTTC	CASSLGSGWDNEQFF
TRBV6-6	TRBD2	TRBJ2-7	NA	TGTGCCAGCAGTTATGGACTAGCGGGCTCCTACGAGCAGTACTTC	CASSYGLAGSYEQYF
TRBV27	TRBD1	TRBJ1-1	NA	TGTGCCAGCAGGCGACAGGGGGACACTGAAGCTTTCTTT	CASRRQGDTEAFF
TRBV19	NA	TRBJ1-5	NA	TGTGCCAGTAACCGAGGCCCGGGTCAGCCCCAGCATTTT	CASNRGPGQPQHF
TRBV18	NA	TRBJ1-2	NA	TGTGCCAGCTCACCATGGGCACTTAACTATGGCTACACCTTC	CASSPWALNYGYTF
TRBV28	NA	TRBJ2-7	NA	TGTGCCAGCATGGTGCCAGACAATCACGAGCAGTACTTC	CASMVPDNHEQYF
TRBV9	NA	TRBJ2-5	NA	TGTGCCAGCAGCGTGGTAGCCCCAGGGGAGACCCAGTACTTC	CASSVVAPGETQYF
TRBV6-6	NA	TRBJ1-1	NA	TGTGCCAGCAGTTACTCGGGCAGTTCGGGAACTGAAGCTTTCTTT	CASSYSGSSGTEAFF
TRBV2	NA	TRBJ1-3	NA	TGTGCCAGCAGTCTATATGCTGGAAACACCATATATTTT	CASSLYAGNTIYF
TRBV9	NA	TRBJ1-1	NA	TGTGCCAGCAGCGTTGGCAGGGCGAACACTGAAGCTTTCTTT	CASSVGRANTEAFF
TRBV29-1	TRBD1	TRBJ2-1	NA	TGCAGCGTGGGGACAGGGGCAGTTGGCGATGAGCAGTTCTTC	CSVGTGAVGDEQFF
TRBV4-1	TRBD2	TRBJ2-5	NA	TGCGCCAGCAGCCACCAGACTAGCGGGGCTGGAGAGACCCAGTACTTC	CASSHQTSGAGETQYF
TRBV4-1	TRBD1	TRBJ2-2	NA	TGCGCCAGCAGCCACGTGACAGGGTCCACCGGGGAGCTGTTTTTT	CASSHVTGSTGELFF
TRBV4-2	NA	TRBJ2-7	NA	TGTGCCAGCAGCTTTAATACAGGTACCTACGAGCAGTACTTC	CASSFNTGTYEQYF
TRBV6-6	TRBD1	TRBJ1-1	NA	TGTGCCAGCAGTCAACCGGGACAGGGGATAGGGGAAGCTTTCTTT	CASSQPGQGIGEAFF
TRBV25-1	NA	TRBJ1-1	NA	TGTGCCAGCAGTGAATTTCGGGGGAGAACTGAAGCTTTCTTT	CASSEFRGRTEAFF
TRBV6-2/TRBV6-3	TRBD1	TRBJ1-3	NA	TGTGCCAGCAGCCCTTACCGGGACAGGGTAGCTGGAAACACCATATATTTT	CASSPYRDRVAGNTIYF
TRBV11-2	NA	TRBJ1-2	once	TGTGCCAGCAGTCTCCCAGGGGCTCCGGGAGGGGGCTACACCTTC	CASSLPGAPGGGYTF
TRBV9	TRBD1	TRBJ1-3	NA	TGTGCCAGCAGCGGGACAGGCCTCTCTGGAAACACCATATATTTT	CASSGTGLSGNTIYF
TRBV28	NA	TRBJ1-2	NA	TGTGCCAGCAGACCACCGGGACCGGAGGGATTGGGCTACACCTTC	CASRPPGPEGLGYTF
TRBV4-1	TRBD2	TRBJ2-5	NA	TGCGCCAGCAGCCGGACTAGCGGGGGGGCCAGCGAGACCCAGTACTTC	CASSRTSGGASETQYF
TRBV5-1	NA	TRBJ2-7	NA	TGCGCCAGCAGCTTGCCGCAGGTCTCATCCTACGAGCAGTACTTC	CASSLPQVSSYEQYF
TRBV5-5	NA	TRBJ1-2	NA	TGTGCCAGCAGCTTGGAACGCAGGGGCAACTATGGCTACACCTTC	CASSLERRGNYGYTF
TRBV4-1	NA	TRBJ2-1	NA	TGCGCCAGCAGCCAAGATTTTAGAAGCTCCTACAATGAGCAGTTCTTC	CASSQDFRSSYNEQFF
TRBV6-2/TRBV6-3	NA	TRBJ1-3	NA	TGTGCCAGCAGTGATCAGGACTCTGGAAACACCATATATTTT	CASSDQDSGNTIYF
TRBV28	TRBD1	TRBJ1-5	NA	TGTGCCAGCAGAACAGGGGCTCAGCCCCAGCATTTT	CASRTGAQPQHF
TRBV20-1	NA	TRBJ1-5	NA	TGCAGTGCTAGTCAGCAGGGGTTGGTAATTAATCAGCCCCAGCATTTT	CSASQQGLVINQPQHF
TRBV27	NA	TRBJ1-4	NA	TGTGCCAGCAGTGCACATCGAAATGAAAAACTGTTTTTT	CASSAHRNEKLFF
TRBV6-5	TRBD1	TRBJ1-5	once	TGTGCCAGCAGCTTGGACAGGGCAAATCAGCCCCAGCATTTT	CASSLDRANQPQHF
TRBV5-5	NA	TRBJ2-5	once	TGTGCCAGCAGCTTAGGGGTTGAGACCCAGTACTTC	CASSLGVETQYF
TRBV6-5	NA	TRBJ2-7	once	TGTGCCAGCAGTTACAGGGGTTGGCACGAGCAGTACTTC	CASSYRGWHEQYF
TRBV3-1/TRBV3-2	NA	TRBJ2-5	NA	TGTGCCAGCAGCCAAGGGCGCGGTCGTTTAGAGACCCAGTACTTC	CASSQGRGRLETQYF
TRBV27	TRBD1	TRBJ1-4	NA	TGTGCCAGCAGTTCGAATTCGGGACAGAGTCCGGGAAAACTGTTTTTT	CASSSNSGQSPGKLFF
TRBV11-2	NA	TRBJ2-5	NA	TGTGCCAGCCGAAGGGAGACGGGGAGGGAGACCCAGTACTTC	CASRRETGRETQYF
TRBV6-4	TRBD2	TRBJ2-3	NA	TGTGCCAGCAGTCATCAGCGGGGGGGCCAAGATACGCAGTATTTT	CASSHQRGGQDTQYF
TRBV14	TRBD1	TRBJ1-1	NA	TGTGCCAGCAGCCGGGACAGATTGAACACTGAAGCTTTCTTT	CASSRDRLNTEAFF
TRBV10-3	TRBD1	TRBJ1-6	NA	TGTGCCACCACGGGACAGGGGGCTTCACCCCTCCACTTT	CATTGQGASPLHF
TRBV5-1	NA	TRBJ1-1	NA	TGCGCCAGCAGCTTAACAGGTTATGACACTGAAGCTTTCTTT	CASSLTGYDTEAFF
TRBV11-2	TRBD2	TRBJ2-1	NA	TGTGCCAGCAGCTATAGGACTAGCGGGGACAATGAGCAGTTCTTC	CASSYRTSGDNEQFF
TRBV5-6	TRBD2	TRBJ2-5	NA	TGTGCCAGCAGCGTCGGACTAGCGGGGGGCCCGTACCAAGAGACCCAGTACTTC	CASSVGLAGGPYQETQYF
TRBV6-5	NA	TRBJ1-5	NA	TGTGCCAGCAGGGCTCAGAATCAGCCCCAGCATTTT	CASRAQNQPQHF
TRBV6-5	NA	TRBJ1-1	few	TGTGCCAGCAGTCCCGACCAACTAAACACTGAAGCTTTCTTT	CASSPDQLNTEAFF
TRBV18	NA	TRBJ1-6	NA	TGTGCCAGCTCCGTCTATAATTCACCCCTCCACTTT	CASSVYNSPLHF
TRBV28	NA	TRBJ1-4	NA	TGTGCCAGCAGTATACAGGGCCGTGAAAAACTGTTTTTT	CASSIQGREKLFF
TRBV5-1	NA	TRBJ1-3	NA	TGCGCCAGCAGCTTGCGCCCACCGGGAGCGGATGGAAACACCATATATTTT	CASSLRPPGADGNTIYF
TRBV5-1	NA	TRBJ2-5	NA	TGCGCCAGTACTCCCTCCCCAGGACAAGAGACCCAGTACTTC	CASTPSPGQETQYF
TRBV5-6	NA	TRBJ1-3	NA	TGTGCCAGCAGCTTAAGACAGACCTACTCTGGAAACACCATATATTTT	CASSLRQTYSGNTIYF
TRBV19	NA	TRBJ1-4	NA	TGTGCCAGTAATCCCAGGCTAACTAATGAAAAACTGTTTTTT	CASNPRLTNEKLFF
TRBV18	NA	TRBJ2-5	NA	TGTGCCAGCTCACTAAACCGCCCCGGCCAGGGAGGGACCCAGTACTTC	CASSLNRPGQGGTQYF
TRBV5-1	TRBD1	TRBJ1-2	few	TGCGCCAGCAGCCCGGACAGGGACCATGGCTACACCTTC	CASSPDRDHGYTF
TRBV5-1	TRBD1	TRBJ1-4	NA	TGCGCCAGCAGCTTGACAGCCACAGGGGGCGAAAAACTGTTTTTT	CASSLTATGGEKLFF
TRBV9	NA	TRBJ1-2	NA	TGTGCCAGCAGCGTAGCTACAGGGCCTAACTATGGCTACACCTTC	CASSVATGPNYGYTF